This record covers a single T cell receptor (beta chain). These data originate in a study of blood T cell repertoires in COVID-19. Study in general: COVID-19 samples collected from the United States, Italy and Spain covered acute and convalescent phases.

Trimming shortened V by 10 bases and J by 4 bases, and 16 bases separated the two germline ends. Germline assignment: CDR1 MNHEY and CDR2 SVGAGI. CDR3 size: 13 residues. In the authors' methods: From reference gene primer amplification, estimates of nucleated cell counts were derived. Sequenced by immunoSEQ multiplex PCR; TCRdb stores in-frame clones only, minus some. From that table come the V and J calls and clone size; the DNA was used to work out D and trimming. The data show roughly 130,000 clones, with 65% to 85% seen just once and around 1.9% held by the top ten. This receptor was taken from a man between 65 and 85 years old with acute or convalescent COVID-19. Sequenced: peripheral blood. This chain joins TRBV6-5 and TRBJ2-5; possible D gene TRBD2, 5 bases. The CDR3 DNA sequence: TGTGCCACCTTGAAACTAGGGATAGAGACCCAGTACTTC. Translation: CATLKLGIETQYF.